This T cell receptor beta chain was obtained from a study of glioma-infiltrating T cells. Study at large: Dexamethasone exposure before glioma surgery was limited to six or fewer days.

With respect to this clonotype: Its antigen remains unidentified. A much larger clone lies one base from this, so it may be a read error. The CDR3 does not end in the conserved phenylalanine or tryptophan, so this is likely a read error.

Amplification of TCR alpha and beta CDR3 regions from RNA used iRepertoire nested multiplex PCR. One-step reverse transcription and amplification started from approximately 100-400 ng of tissue mRNA or PBMC total RNA. TCRdb reprocessed the multiplex PCR reads with MiXCR, giving one entry per CDR3 protein. This repertoire shows a few hundred thousand distinct CDR3 sequences, around 45% found once; its top ten account for around 13%. Findings of the study overall: Patients with low tissue-blood divergence carried a signature set of shared blood CDR3 motifs. Above-expected tissue-blood divergence occurred in all gliomas, most in low-grade ones.

What was sequenced was glioma tissue, nonneoplastic brain tissue, or PBMCs (not recorded which). This TCR was recovered from a human donor with low-grade glioma or glioblastoma, undergoing nonglioma brain surgery, or in good health (not recorded which).

CDR3 DNA sequence: TGTGCCAGCAACGAGGGAAATCAGCCCCAGCATGTT. It yields the protein CASNEGNQPQHV. This rearrangement joins TRBV28 to TRBJ1-5; D is uncertain. CDR1 and CDR2 from the germline V gene are MDHEN and SYDVKM. Trimming removed 7 bases from V and 4 bases from J, with 8 bases in between. The CDR3 is 12 amino acids.